This T cell receptor beta chain was recorded in a study of T-cell reconstitution after alpha-beta-depleted transplantation in children. Study results and limitations: At the one-year point after transplant, T-cell counts and TCRbeta diversity were found to come mostly from T cells that had been newly produced.

Regarding this clonotype: Its matching antigen is unknown.

The CDR3 consists of 15 residues. Germline CDR1 reads SGDLS; CDR2 reads YYNGEE. The V end lost 0 bases, the J end lost 2 bases, and 12 bases lay between the germline ends. As it was prepared, the TCRbeta library received unique molecular identifiers. TCRdb re-derived calls from the PCR reads in MiXCR, one entry per CDR3 protein. The table shows 250,000 to 400,000 distinct CDR3 sequences, with 20% to 30% occurring only once. The sequences come from PBMCs, mostly from graft donor cells, collected 180 days after TCRalphabeta/CD19-depleted stem cell transplant. The TCR was taken from a male patient under 18 who had a stem cell transplant for acute lymphoblastic leukemia, so the T cells may come from the graft donor. V usage is TRBV9 and J usage is TRBJ2-7; D might be TRBD1 or TRBD2, each matching 5 bases. The chain's CDR3 is CASSVEHEGPYEQYF. For the CDR3, the DNA is TGTGCCAGCAGCGTAGAGCACGAGGGGCCCTACGAGCAGTACTTC.